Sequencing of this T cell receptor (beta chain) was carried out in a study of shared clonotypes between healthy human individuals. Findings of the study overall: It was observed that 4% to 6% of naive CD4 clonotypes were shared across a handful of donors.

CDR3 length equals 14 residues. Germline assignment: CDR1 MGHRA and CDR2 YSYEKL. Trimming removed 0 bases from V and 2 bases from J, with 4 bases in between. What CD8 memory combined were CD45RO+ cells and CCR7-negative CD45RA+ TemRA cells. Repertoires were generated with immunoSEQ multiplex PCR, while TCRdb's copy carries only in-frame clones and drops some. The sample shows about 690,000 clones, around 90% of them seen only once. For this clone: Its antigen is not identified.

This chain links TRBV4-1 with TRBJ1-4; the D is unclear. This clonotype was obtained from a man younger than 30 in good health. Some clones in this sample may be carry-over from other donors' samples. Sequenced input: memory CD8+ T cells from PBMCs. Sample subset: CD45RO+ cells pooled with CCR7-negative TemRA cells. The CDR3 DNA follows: TGCGCCAGCAGCCAAGAGAGCACTAATGAAAAACTGTTTTTT. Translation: CASSQESTNEKLFF.